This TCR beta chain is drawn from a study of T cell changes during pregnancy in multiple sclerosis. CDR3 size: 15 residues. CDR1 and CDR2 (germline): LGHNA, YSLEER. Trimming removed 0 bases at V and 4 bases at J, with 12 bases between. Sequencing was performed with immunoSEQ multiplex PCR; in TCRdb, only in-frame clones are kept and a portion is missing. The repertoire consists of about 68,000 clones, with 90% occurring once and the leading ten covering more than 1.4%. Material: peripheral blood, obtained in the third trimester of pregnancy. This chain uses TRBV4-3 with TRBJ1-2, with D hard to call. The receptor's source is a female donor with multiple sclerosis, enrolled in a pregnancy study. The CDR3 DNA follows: TGCGCCAGCAGCCAAGAGATAGGAACAGCCTATGGCTACACCTTC. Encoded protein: CASSQEIGTAYGYTF.